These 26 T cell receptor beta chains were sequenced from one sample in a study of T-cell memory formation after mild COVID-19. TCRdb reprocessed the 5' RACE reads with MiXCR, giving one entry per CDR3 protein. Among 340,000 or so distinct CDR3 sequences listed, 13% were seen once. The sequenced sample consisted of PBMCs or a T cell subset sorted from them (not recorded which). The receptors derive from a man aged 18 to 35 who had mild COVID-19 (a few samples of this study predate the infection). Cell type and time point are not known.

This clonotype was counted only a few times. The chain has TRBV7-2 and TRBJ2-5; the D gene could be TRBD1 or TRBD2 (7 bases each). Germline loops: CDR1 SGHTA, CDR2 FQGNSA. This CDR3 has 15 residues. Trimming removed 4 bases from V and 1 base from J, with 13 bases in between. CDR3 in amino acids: CASSSQGGSQETQYF. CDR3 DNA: TGTGCCAGCAGCTCGCAGGGGGGGTCCCAAGAGACCCAGTACTTC.

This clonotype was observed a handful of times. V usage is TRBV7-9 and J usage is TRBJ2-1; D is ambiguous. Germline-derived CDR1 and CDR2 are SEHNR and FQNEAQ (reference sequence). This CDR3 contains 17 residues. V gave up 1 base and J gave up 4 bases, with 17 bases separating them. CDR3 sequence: CASSLGVGRKVYNEQFF. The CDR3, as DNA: TGTGCCAGCAGCTTAGGAGTAGGCAGGAAGGTGTACAATGAGCAGTTCTTC. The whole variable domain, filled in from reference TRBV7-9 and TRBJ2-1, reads DTGVSQNPRHKITKRGQNVTFRCDPISEHNRLYWYRQTLGQGPEFLTYFQNEAQLEKSRLLSDRFSAERPKGSFSTLEIQRTEQGDSAMYLCASSLGVGRKVYNEQFFGPGTRLTVL.

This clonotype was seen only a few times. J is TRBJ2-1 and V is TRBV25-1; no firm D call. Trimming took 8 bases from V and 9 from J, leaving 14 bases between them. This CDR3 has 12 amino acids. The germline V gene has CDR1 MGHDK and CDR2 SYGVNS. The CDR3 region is CASSGGSVEQFF. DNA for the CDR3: TGTGCCAGCTCAGGCGGCAGCGTTGAGCAGTTCTTC.

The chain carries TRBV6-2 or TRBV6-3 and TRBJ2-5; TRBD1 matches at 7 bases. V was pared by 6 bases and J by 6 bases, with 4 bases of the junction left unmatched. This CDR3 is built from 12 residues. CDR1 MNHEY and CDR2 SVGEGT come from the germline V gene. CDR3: CASRTGLKTQYF. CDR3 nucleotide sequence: TGTGCCAGCAGGACAGGGTTGAAGACCCAGTACTTC.

Here the CDR3 reads CASSKEFSGVLDPNTEAFF. The CDR3 bases are TGTGCCAGCAGCAAAGAATTTTCAGGGGTCCTAGACCCGAACACTGAAGCTTTCTTT. The chain links TRBV21-1 to TRBJ1-1; the table gives TRBD1 as D, unverified against the DNA. TRBV21-1 is given as a pseudogene. The CDR3 is 19 amino acids.

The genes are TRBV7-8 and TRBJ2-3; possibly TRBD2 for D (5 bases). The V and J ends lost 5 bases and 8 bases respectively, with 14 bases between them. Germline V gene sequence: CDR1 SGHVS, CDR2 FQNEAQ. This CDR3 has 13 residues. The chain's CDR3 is CASSREMRATQYF. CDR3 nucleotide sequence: TGTGCCAGCAGCCGCGAAATGCGGGCTACGCAGTATTTT. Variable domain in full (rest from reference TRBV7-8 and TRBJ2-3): GAGVSQSPRYKVAKRGQDVALRCDPISGHVSLFWYQQALGQGPEFLTYFQNEAQLDKSGLPSDRFFAERPEGSVSTLKIQRTQQEDSAVYLCASSREMRATQYFGPGTRLTVL.

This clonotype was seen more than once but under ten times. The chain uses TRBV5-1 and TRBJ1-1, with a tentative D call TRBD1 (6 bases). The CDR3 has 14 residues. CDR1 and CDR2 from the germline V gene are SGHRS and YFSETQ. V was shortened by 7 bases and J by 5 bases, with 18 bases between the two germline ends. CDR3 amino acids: CASCLGGAQTEAFF. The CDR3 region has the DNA TGCGCCAGCTGCCTTGGGGGGGCCCAGACTGAAGCTTTCTTT.

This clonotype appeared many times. CDR3 sequence reads: CASRIRVRGGSYNEQFF. CDR3 coding DNA: TGCGCCAGCAGGATTCGGGTGCGGGGGGGGTCCTACAATGAGCAGTTCTTC. V and J are TRBV5-1 and TRBJ2-1; TRBD2 agrees at 9 bases. Germline trimming cut 5 bases from V and 1 base from J; bases unmatched to any gene: 10. CDR1 is SGHRS and CDR2 is YFSETQ in the germline V gene. This CDR3 region has 17 residues.

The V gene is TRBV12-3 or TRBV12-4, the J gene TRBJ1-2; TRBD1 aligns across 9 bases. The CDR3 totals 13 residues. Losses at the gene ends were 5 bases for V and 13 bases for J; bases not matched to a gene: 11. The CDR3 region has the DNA TGTGCCAGCAGTATCGGACAGGGGATGGGGATCACCTTC. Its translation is CASSIGQGMGITF.

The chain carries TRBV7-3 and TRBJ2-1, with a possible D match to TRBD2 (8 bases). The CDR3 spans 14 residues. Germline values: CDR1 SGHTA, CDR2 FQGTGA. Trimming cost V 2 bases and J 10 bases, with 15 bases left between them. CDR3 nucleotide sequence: TGTGCCAGCAGCTTAGGACTAGCACAGGGGGAGCAGTTCTTC. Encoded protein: CASSLGLAQGEQFF.

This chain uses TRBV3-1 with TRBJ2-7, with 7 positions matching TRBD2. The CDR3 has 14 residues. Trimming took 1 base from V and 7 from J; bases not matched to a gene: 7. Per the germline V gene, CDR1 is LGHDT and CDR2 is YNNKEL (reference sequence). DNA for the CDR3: TGTGCCAGCAGCCAAGGGACTAGGAAGGGGGAGCAGTACTTC. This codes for CASSQGTRKGEQYF.

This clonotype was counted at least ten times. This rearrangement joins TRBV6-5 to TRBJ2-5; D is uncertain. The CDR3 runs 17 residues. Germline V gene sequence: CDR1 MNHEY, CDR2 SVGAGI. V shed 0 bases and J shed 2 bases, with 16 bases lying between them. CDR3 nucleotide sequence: TGTGCCAGCAGTTACTCGAAAGATCCCAGAAAACAAGAGACCCAGTACTTC. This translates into CASSYSKDPRKQETQYF.

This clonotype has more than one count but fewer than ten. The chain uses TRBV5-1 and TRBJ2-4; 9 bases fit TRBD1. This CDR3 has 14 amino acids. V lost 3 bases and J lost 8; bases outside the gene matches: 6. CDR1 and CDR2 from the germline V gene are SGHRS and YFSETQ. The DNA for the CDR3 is TGCGCCAGCAGCTACGGACAGGGGACGGACATTCAGTACTTC. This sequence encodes CASSYGQGTDIQYF.

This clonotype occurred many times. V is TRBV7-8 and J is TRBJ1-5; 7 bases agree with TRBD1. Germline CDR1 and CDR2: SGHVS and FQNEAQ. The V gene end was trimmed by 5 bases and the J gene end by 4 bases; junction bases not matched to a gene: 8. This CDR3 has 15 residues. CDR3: CASSLRDSLNQPQHF. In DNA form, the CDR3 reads TGTGCCAGCAGCCTCCGGGACAGCCTTAATCAGCCCCAGCATTTT.

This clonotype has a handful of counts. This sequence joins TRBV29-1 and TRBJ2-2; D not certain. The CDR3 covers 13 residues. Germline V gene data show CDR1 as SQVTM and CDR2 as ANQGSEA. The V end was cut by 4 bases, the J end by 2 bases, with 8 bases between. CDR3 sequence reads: CSVATANTGELFF. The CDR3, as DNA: TGCAGCGTTGCCACAGCTAACACCGGGGAGCTGTTTTTT.

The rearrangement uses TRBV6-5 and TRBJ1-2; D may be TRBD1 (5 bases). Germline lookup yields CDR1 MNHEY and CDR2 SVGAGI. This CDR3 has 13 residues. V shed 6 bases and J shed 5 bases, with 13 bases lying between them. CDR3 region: CASSRQGFYGYTF. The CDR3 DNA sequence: TGTGCCAGCAGCCGTCAGGGATTTTATGGCTACACCTTC.

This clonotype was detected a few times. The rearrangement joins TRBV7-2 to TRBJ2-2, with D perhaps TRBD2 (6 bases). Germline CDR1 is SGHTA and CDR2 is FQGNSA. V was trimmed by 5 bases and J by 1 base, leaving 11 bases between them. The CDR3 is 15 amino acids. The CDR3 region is CASSLHSGNTGELFF. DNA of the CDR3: TGTGCCAGCAGCCTCCATAGCGGGAACACCGGGGAGCTGTTTTTT.

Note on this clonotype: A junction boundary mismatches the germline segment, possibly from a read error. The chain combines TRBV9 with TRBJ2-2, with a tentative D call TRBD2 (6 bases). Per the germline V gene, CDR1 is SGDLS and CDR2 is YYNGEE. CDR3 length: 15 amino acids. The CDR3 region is CASSRGEGGPGELFF. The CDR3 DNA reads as TGTGCCAGCAGCCGAGGTGAAGGAGGGCCCGGTGAGCTGTTTTTT.

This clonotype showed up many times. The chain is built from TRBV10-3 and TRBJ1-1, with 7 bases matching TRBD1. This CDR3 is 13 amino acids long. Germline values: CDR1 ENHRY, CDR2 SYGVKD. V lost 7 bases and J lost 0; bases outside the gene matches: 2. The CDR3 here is CAITGQLNTEAFF. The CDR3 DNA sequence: TGTGCCATCACGGGACAGTTGAACACTGAAGCTTTCTTT.

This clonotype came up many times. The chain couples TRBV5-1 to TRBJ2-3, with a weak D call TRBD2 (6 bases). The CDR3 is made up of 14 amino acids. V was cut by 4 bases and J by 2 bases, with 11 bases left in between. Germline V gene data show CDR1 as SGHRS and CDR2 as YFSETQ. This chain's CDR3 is CASSRDSVTDTQYF. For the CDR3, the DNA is TGCGCCAGCAGCCGGGACTCCGTCACAGATACGCAGTATTTT. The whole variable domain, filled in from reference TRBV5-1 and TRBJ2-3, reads KAGVTQTPRYLIKTRGQQVTLSCSPISGHRSVSWYQQTPGQGLQFLFEYFSETQRNKGNFPGRFSGRQFSNSRSEMNVSTLELGDSALYLCASSRDSVTDTQYFGPGTRLTVL.

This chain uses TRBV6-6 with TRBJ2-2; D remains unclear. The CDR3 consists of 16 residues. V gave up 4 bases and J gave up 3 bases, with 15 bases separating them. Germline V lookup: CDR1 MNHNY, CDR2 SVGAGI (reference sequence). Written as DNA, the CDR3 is TGTGCCAGCAGTTTGGGATTAGTTAGGGACACCGGGGAGCTGTTTTTT. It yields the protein CASSLGLVRDTGELFF.

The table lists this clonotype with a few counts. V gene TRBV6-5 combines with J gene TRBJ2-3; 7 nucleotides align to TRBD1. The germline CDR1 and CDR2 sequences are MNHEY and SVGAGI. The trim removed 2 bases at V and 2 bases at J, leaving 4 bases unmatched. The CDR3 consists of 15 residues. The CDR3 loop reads CASSYDGTVTDTQYF. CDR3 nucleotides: TGTGCCAGCAGTTACGACGGGACAGTCACAGATACGCAGTATTTT.

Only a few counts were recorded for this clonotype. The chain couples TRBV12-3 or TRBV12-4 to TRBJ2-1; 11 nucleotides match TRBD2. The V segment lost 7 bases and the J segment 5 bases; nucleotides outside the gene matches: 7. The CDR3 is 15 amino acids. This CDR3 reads CASTVVAGGNNEQFF. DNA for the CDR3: TGTGCCAGCACCGTTGTAGCGGGGGGGAACAATGAGCAGTTCTTC.

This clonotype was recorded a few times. The CDR3 DNA follows: TGTGCCAGCAGCGACTTCGGGACAGGGGCCGGTAATTCACCCCTCCACTTT. Its translation is CASSDFGTGAGNSPLHF. This chain links TRBV9 with TRBJ1-6; 10 bases agree with TRBD1. Germline V CDR1 and CDR2: SGDLS, YYNGEE. The length of the CDR3 is 17 residues. V gave up 3 bases and J gave up 6 bases; unmatched junction bases: 9.

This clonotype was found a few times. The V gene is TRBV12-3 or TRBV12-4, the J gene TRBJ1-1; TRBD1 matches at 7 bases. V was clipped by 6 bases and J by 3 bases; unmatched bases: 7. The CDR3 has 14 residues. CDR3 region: CASSPQGGHTEAFF. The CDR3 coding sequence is TGTGCCAGCAGCCCCCAGGGGGGGCACACTGAAGCTTTCTTT.

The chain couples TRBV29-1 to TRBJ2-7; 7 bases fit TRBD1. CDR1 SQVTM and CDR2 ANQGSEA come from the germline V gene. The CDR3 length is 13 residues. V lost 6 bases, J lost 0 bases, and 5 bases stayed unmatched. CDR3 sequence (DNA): TGCAGCGTACAGACAGGGACCTCCTACGAGCAGTACGTC. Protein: CSVQTGTSYEQYV.